This is a list of T cell receptor beta chains from one sample in a study of T cells in localized non-small cell lung cancer. Generated by immunoSEQ multiplex PCR, the TCRdb table keeps only in-frame clones and is missing some. The data hold about 78,000 clones, with roughly four fifths observed a single time. Source: peripheral blood, taken before any cancer treatment. The receptors here all came from a man between 35 and 75 years old with stage I lung adenocarcinoma. The CDR3 runs from the conserved cysteine through the conserved F or W. The order of the fields is V gene, CDR3 protein.

TRBV19,CASSPGRIEAFF
TRBV2,CASSRSGSSYNEQFF
TRBV28,CASREGSESYEQYF
TRBV7-2,CASSYPFGPQHF
TRBV25-1,CASSFGPGMNTEAFF
TRBV7-2,CASSSLGSNTEAFF
TRBV4-3,CASSQEVGVLTDTQYF
TRBV27,CASSLRQKIGGDTQYF
TRBV19,CASTGSKNTGELFF
TRBV12-5,CASGLAYRGSGEKLFF
TRBV6-5,CASSYFPGLADIQYF
TRBV5-5,CASSRAGLQETQYF
TRBV5-4,CASSLAGRPQETQYF
TRBV10-3,CAISVTGARGYTF
TRBV7-9,CASSLAGRVYEQYF
TRBV7-2,CASSSAKRGVEQFF
TRBV2,CASSPQGAGYGYTF
TRBV11-2,CASSLVGQEGYTF
TRBV2,CASSASSDSRNEQFF
TRBV10-3,CAISVDPRYEQFF
TRBV25-1,CASSPYGTGGFEKLFF
TRBV13,CASSQGQSSYNEQFF
TRBV13,CASSGDSGTAQEQYF
TRBV6-5,CASSYSTLDTQYF
TRBV5-1,CASSSWGLAGDNEQFF
TRBV4-1,CASSHSTAGVADTQYF
TRBV4-3,CASSQDRPDEQYF
TRBV15,CATTQRGLARSTSSYNEQFF
TRBV7-2,CASSLTGIHEQYF
TRBV9,CASSVNGQGGLNTYEQYF
TRBV21-1,CASSDDRQSSYNSPLHF
TRBV7-9,CASSGSGYEQYF
TRBV7-2,CASSSSRDSPLAGYTF
TRBV7-6,CATTSGRGDEQFF
TRBV28,CASSPSGANTGELFF
TRBV7-6,CASSERPAGGTPPNEQFF
TRBV28,CASRLAGGPHEQYF
TRBV6-6,CASTPDGYEQYF
TRBV5-1,CASSQSGGTNNEQFF
TRBV6-6,CASTPRRTGGPQPQHF
TRBV5-1,CASSLTGWGSPDTQYF
TRBV28,CASTFIGSRNPSGANVLTF
TRBV6-5,CASRLGFSGNTIYF
TRBV30,CAWSLWREIEETQYF
TRBV11-2,CASSPPGRETQYF
TRBV7-2,CASSLREIGYTF
TRBV6-1,CASSRGQDTQYF
TRBV11-2,CASREGLSYTF
TRBV7-3,CASSLTTSGRYEQYF
TRBV18,CASSLEAANTEAFF
TRBV18,CASSPPVGRIYEQYF
TRBV7-8,CASSLKRPYEQYF